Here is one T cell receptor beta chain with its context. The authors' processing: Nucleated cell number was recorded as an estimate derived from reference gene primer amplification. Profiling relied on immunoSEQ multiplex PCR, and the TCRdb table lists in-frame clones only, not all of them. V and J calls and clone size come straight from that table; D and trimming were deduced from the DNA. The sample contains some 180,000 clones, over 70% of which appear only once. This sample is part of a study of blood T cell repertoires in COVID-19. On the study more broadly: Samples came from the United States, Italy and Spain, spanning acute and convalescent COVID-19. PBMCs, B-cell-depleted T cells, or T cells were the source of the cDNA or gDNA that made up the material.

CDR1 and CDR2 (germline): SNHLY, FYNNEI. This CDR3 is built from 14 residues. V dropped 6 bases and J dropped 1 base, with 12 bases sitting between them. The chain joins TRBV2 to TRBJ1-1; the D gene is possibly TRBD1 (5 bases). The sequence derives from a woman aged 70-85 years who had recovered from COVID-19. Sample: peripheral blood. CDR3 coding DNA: TGTGCCAGCAGCCCTCGGGGGACGAACACTGAAGCTTTCTTT. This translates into CASSPRGTNTEAFF. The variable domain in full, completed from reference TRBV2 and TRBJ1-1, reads EPEVTQTPSHQVTQMGQEVILRCVPISNHLYFYWYRQILGQKVEFLVSFYNNEISEKSEIFDDQFSVERPDGSNFTLKIRSTKLEDSAMYFCASSPRGTNTEAFFGQGTRLTVV.